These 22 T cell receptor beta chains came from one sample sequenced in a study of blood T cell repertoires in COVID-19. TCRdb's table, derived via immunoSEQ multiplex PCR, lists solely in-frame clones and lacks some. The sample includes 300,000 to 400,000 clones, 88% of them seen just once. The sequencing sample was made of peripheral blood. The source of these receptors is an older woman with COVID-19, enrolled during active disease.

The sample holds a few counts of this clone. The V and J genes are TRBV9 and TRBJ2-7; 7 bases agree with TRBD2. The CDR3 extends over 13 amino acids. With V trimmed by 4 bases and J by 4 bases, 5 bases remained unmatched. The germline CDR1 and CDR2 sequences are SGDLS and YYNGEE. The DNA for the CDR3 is TGTGCCAGCAGCCCCCGCGGGGGTTACGAGCAGTACTTC. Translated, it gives CASSPRGGYEQYF. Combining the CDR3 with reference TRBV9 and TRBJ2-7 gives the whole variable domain DSGVTQTPKHLITATGQRVTLRCSPRSGDLSVYWYQQSLDQGLQFLIQYYNGEERAKGNILERFSAQQFPDLHSELNLSSLELGDSALYFCASSPRGGYEQYFGPGTRLTVT.

The CDR3 is CASSTRDREDYGYTF. CDR3 nucleotide sequence: TGTGCCAGCAGCACCCGGGACAGGGAAGACTATGGCTACACCTTC. This rearrangement joins TRBV9 to TRBJ1-2; TRBD1 agrees at 9 bases. The V gene's germline CDR1 is SGDLS and CDR2 YYNGEE. The CDR3 runs to 15 residues. Trimming removed 4 bases from V and 3 bases from J; junction bases left unmatched: 7.

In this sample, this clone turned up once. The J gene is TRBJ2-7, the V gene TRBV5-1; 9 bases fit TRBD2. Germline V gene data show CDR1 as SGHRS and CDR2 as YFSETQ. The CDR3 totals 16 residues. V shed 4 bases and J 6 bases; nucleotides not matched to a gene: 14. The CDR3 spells CASSPMRRGGQGEQYF. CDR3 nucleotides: TGCGCCAGCAGCCCGATGAGGCGGGGGGGCCAAGGCGAGCAGTACTTC.

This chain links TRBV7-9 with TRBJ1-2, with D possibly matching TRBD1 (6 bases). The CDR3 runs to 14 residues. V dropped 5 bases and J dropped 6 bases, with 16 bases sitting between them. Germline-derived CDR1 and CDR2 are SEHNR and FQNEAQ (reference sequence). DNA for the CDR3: TGTGCCAGCAGCCGAGACCAGGGGCCGGATGGCTACACCTTC. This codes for CASSRDQGPDGYTF.

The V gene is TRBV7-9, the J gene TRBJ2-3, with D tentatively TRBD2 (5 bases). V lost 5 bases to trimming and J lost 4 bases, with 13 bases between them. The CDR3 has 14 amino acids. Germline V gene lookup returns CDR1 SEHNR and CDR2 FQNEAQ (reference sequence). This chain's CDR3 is CASSPSKGADTQYF. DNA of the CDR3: TGTGCCAGCAGCCCCTCCAAGGGAGCAGATACGCAGTATTTT.

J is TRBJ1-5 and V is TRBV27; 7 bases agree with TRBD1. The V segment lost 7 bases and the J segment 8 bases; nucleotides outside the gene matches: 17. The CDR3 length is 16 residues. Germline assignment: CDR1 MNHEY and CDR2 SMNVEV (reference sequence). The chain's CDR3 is CASNSGGPSSGEPQHF. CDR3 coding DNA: TGTGCCAGCAATTCAGGGGGTCCCTCATCCGGCGAGCCCCAGCATTTT.

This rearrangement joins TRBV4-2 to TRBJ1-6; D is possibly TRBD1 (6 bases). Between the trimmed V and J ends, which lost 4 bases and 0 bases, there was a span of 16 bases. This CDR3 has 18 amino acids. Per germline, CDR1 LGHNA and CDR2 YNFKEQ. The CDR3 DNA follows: TGTGCCAGCAGCCCCGCGGGGGGCACGGGCTCCTATAATTCACCCCTCCACTTT. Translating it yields CASSPAGGTGSYNSPLHF.

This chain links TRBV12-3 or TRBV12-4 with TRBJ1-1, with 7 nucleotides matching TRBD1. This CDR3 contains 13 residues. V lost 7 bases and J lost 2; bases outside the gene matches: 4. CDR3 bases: TGTGCCAGCACCCAGGGGGGAAACACTGAAGCTTTCTTT. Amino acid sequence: CASTQGGNTEAFF.

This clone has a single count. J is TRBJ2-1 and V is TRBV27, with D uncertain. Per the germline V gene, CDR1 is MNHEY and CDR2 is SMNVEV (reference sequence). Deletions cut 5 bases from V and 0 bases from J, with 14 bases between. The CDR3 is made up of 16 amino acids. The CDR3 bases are TGTGCCAGCAGTCGGATCGGGTTCGACTCCTACAATGAGCAGTTCTTC. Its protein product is CASSRIGFDSYNEQFF.

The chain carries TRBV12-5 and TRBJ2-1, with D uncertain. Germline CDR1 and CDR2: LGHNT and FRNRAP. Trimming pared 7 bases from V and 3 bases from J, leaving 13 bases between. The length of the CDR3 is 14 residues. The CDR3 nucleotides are TGTGCTAGTGTGGAGTCAGCTCTCTACAATGAGCAGTTCTTC. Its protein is CASVESALYNEQFF.

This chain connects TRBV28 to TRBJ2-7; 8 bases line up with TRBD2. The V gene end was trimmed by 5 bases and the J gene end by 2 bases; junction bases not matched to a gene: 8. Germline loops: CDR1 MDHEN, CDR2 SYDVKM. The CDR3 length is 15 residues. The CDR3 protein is CASSTNQRGTYEQYF. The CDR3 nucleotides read TGTGCCAGCAGTACTAATCAGCGGGGGACCTACGAGCAGTACTTC. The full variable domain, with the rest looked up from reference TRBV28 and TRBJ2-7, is DVKVTQSSRYLVKRTGEKVFLECVQDMDHENMFWYRQDPGLGLRLIYFSYDVKMKEKGDIPEGYSVSREKKERFSLILESASTNQTSMYLCASSTNQRGTYEQYFGPGTRLTVT.

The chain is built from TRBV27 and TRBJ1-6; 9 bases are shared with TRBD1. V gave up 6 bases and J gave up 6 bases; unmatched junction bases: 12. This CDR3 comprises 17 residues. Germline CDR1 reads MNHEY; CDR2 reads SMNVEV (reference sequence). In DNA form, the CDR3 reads TGTGCCAGCAGATCCGGGACAGGGTACGGGAGTAATTCACCCCTCCACTTT. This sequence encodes CASRSGTGYGSNSPLHF.

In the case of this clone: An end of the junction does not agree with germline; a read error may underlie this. CDR3 residues: CASSLSDSPVVYDYTF. CDR3 coding DNA: TGCGCCAGCAGCTTGAGTGACAGTCCTGTCGTCTATGACTACACCTTC. The chain links TRBV5-1 to TRBJ1-2; a weak D match, TRBD1 (5 bases). The CDR3 contains 16 residues. Germline V lookup: CDR1 SGHRS, CDR2 YFSETQ.

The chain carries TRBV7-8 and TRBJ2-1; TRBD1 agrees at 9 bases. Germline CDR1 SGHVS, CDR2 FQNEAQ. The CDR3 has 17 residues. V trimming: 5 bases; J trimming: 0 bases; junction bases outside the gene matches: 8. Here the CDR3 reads CASSRGTGSLSYNEQFF. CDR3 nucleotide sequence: TGTGCCAGCAGCCGAGGGACAGGGAGCCTCTCCTACAATGAGCAGTTCTTC.

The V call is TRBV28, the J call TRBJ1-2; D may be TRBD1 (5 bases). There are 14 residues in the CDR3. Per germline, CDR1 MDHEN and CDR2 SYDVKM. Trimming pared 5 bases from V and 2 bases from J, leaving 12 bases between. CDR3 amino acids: CASSPAGKNYGYTF. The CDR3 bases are TGTGCCAGCAGTCCAGCAGGGAAAAACTATGGCTACACCTTC.

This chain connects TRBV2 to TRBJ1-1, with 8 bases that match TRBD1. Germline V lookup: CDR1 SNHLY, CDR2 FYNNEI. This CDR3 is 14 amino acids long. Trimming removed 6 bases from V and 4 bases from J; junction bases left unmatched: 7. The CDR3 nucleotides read TGTGCCAGCAGCCCACAGGGGGATTCCACTGAAGCTTTCTTT. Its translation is CASSPQGDSTEAFF.

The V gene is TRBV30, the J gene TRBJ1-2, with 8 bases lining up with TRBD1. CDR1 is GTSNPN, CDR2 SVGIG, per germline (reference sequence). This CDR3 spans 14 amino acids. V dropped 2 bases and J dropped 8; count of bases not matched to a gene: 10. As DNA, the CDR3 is TGTGCCTGGAGTTTCGGACAGGGCTTTTCCGGCTACACCTTC. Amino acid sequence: CAWSFGQGFSGYTF.

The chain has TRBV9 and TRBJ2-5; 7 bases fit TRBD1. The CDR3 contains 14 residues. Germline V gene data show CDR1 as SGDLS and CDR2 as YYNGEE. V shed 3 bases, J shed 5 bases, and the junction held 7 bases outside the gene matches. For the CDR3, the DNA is TGTGCCAGCAGCGCGCGACAGGGTTTGGAGACCCAGTACTTC. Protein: CASSARQGLETQYF.

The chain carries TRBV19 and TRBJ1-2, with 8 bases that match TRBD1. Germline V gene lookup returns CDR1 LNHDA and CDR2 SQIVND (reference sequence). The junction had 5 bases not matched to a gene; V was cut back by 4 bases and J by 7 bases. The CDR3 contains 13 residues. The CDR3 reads CASSTGQGRGYTF. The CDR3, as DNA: TGTGCCAGTAGTACCGGACAGGGCCGTGGCTACACCTTC.

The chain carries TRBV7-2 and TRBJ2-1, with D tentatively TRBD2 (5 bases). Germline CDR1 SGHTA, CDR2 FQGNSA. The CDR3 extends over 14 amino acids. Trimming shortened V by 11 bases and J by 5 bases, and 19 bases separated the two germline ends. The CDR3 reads CALLGRDGHNEQFF. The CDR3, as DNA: TGTGCCCTACTGGGGAGAGACGGGCACAATGAGCAGTTCTTC.

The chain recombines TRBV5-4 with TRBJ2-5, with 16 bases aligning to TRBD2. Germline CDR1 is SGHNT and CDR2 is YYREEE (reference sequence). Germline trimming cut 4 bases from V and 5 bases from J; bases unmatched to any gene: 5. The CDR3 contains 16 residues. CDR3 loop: CASSPGTSGGAETQYF. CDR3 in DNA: TGTGCCAGCAGCCCCGGGACTAGCGGGGGGGCGGAGACCCAGTACTTC. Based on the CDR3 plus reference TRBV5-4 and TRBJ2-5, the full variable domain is ETGVTQSPTHLIKTRGQQVTLRCSSQSGHNTVSWYQQALGQGPQFIFQYYREEENGRGNFPPRFSGLQFPNYSSELNVNALELDDSALYLCASSPGTSGGAETQYFGPGTRLLVL.

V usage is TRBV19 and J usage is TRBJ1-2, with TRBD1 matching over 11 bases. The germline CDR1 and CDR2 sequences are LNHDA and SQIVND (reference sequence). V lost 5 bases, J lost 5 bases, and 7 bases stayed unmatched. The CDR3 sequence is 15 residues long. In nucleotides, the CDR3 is TGTGCCAGTAGTTCCCGGACAGGGGGCGCGTATGGCTACACCTTC. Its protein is CASSSRTGGAYGYTF.